This T cell receptor (beta chain) was captured in a study of cytomegalovirus exposure and HLA in healthy donors. This PCR relied on a set of 60 Vbeta primers and 13 Jbeta primers. In the authors' workflow: Unique TCR beta chains totaled approximately 83 million in a later count, with around 12 million of them shared. Measured with immunoSEQ multiplex PCR; TCRdb has only the in-frame clones, and not every one. V and J calls and clone size are copied from that table; D and trimming were computed from the DNA. The sample contains under 200,000 clones, about 81% of which appear only once. Study-level points and caveats: Among TCR sequences, most were rare, though some public TCRs appeared in many donors. Associated with cytomegalovirus, according to the listing, were about 160 TCR beta chains. At a 0.05 false discovery rate, a later analysis found around 17,000 TCR beta sequences to be associated with HLA alleles.

The CDR3 is made up of 14 amino acids. With 2 bases removed from V and 1 base from J, the gap between germline ends came to 8 bases. Germline V lookup: CDR1 SGHVS, CDR2 FQNEAQ. Only one count was recorded for this clone. The target antigen is unknown. The sample was PBMCs. V gene TRBV7-8 combines with J gene TRBJ1-1; D gene uncertain. The receptor comes from a woman younger than 30 in good health and CMV-seronegative. CDR3 coding DNA: TGTGCCAGCAGCTTATACTTAGAGAACACTGAAGCTTTCTTT. Residues: CASSLYLENTEAFF.